The rows below give T cell receptor beta chains drawn from one sample of a study of blood T cells in healthy people across ages. TCRdb fed the 5' RACE reads into MiXCR, producing one record per CDR3 protein. The table records 1.5 million to 2 million distinct CDR3 sequences, 25% to 30% of them present only once. The sample taken for sequencing was blood. The receptors were gathered from a woman under 40 in good health. Both conserved end residues are part of each CDR3. D genes are given only for firm matches. Size tells how often a clone was seen (once, few, many) or the class of an expanded clone, and some rows leave it out.

J	V	size	D	CDR3	DNA
TRBJ1-2	TRBV12-3/TRBV12-4	few	NA	CAIRLPYSYGYTF	TGTGCCATCCGGCTCCCTTACAGCTATGGCTACACCTTC
TRBJ2-7	TRBV30	NA	TRBD1	CAWSVPGGWYF	TGTGCCTGGAGTGTGCCAGGGGGATGGTACTTC
TRBJ1-1	TRBV7-2	NA	NA	CASSLEGGKGQTEAFF	TGTGCCAGCAGCTTAGAGGGGGGCAAGGGGCAGACTGAAGCTTTCTTT
TRBJ2-7	TRBV25-1	few	NA	CASSEAGPMNYEQYF	TGTGCCAGCAGTGAGGCGGGGCCGATGAACTACGAGCAGTACTTC
TRBJ1-5	TRBV7-4	NA	NA	CASSAGYGNQPQHF	TGTGCCAGCAGCGCAGGGTATGGCAATCAGCCCCAGCATTTT
TRBJ1-2	TRBV20-1	NA	TRBD1	CSALRGGAYGYTF	TGCAGTGCCTTAAGAGGGGGCGCATACGGCTACACCTTC
TRBJ2-1	TRBV27	few	TRBD1	CASSFKRQGPNEQFF	TGTGCCAGCAGTTTTAAGAGACAGGGGCCCAATGAGCAGTTCTTC
TRBJ1-2	TRBV10-3	many	TRBD1	CAISGSRTGEYGYTF	TGTGCCATCAGTGGGAGCCGGACAGGGGAATATGGCTACACCTTC
TRBJ2-5	TRBV5-1	few	TRBD2	CASSLGLAGAGVQETQYF	TGCGCCAGCAGCTTAGGGCTAGCGGGGGCCGGCGTCCAAGAGACCCAGTACTTC
TRBJ2-7	TRBV5-1	NA	NA	CASSLSLGADYEQYF	TGCGCCAGCAGCTTGTCATTGGGTGCCGACTACGAGCAGTACTTC
TRBJ1-2	TRBV28	few	NA	CASENGGYTF	TGTGCCAGCGAAAATGGTGGCTACACCTTC
TRBJ2-7	TRBV5-6	NA	NA	CASSWSGISYEQYF	TGTGCCAGCAGCTGGTCGGGGATCTCCTACGAGCAGTACTTC
TRBJ2-7	TRBV5-6	NA	NA	CASSFTRERSYEQYF	TGTGCCAGCAGCTTTACCCGGGAACGATCCTACGAGCAGTACTTC
TRBJ2-1	TRBV20-1	few	NA	CSASVRSRINNEQFF	TGCAGTGCTAGCGTCAGGTCCCGAATCAACAATGAGCAGTTCTTC
TRBJ1-2	TRBV7-2	NA	NA	CASSYPGGGADYGYTF	TGTGCCAGCAGCTACCCTGGGGGGGGGGCGGACTATGGCTACACCTTC
TRBJ2-1	TRBV11-2	many	NA	CASSLVGGSHNEQFF	TGTGCCAGCAGCTTAGTTGGCGGGTCCCACAATGAGCAGTTCTTC
TRBJ2-5	TRBV5-5	many	TRBD2	CASSLVSLAGIEETQYF	TGTGCCAGCAGCTTGGTTTCCCTAGCGGGGATCGAAGAGACCCAGTACTTC
TRBJ2-3	TRBV30	few	NA	CAWEDGGRGTDTQYF	TGTGCCTGGGAGGATGGGGGGCGAGGCACAGATACGCAGTATTTT
TRBJ2-7	TRBV6-1	many	TRBD1	CASSFDRGTYEQYF	TGTGCCAGCAGTTTCGACAGGGGTACCTACGAGCAGTACTTC
TRBJ1-6	TRBV20-1	NA	NA	CSAGVGGSNYNSPLHF	TGCAGTGCTGGAGTCGGGGGTTCAAACTATAATTCACCCCTCCACTTT
TRBJ2-3	TRBV7-2	many	NA	CASSLALVADTQYF	TGTGCCAGCAGCTTAGCGCTGGTTGCAGATACGCAGTATTTT
TRBJ2-7	TRBV5-1	NA	TRBD2	CASSFRDYSYEQYF	TGCGCCAGCAGCTTCCGGGACTACTCCTACGAGCAGTACTTC
TRBJ2-4	TRBV12-3/TRBV12-4	few	NA	CASSPVDAKNIQYF	TGTGCCAGCAGCCCTGTTGACGCCAAAAACATTCAGTACTTC
TRBJ1-2	TRBV11-2	few	TRBD1	CASSSRDRGVDYGYTF	TGTGCCAGCAGCTCAAGAGACAGGGGGGTCGACTATGGCTACACCTTC
TRBJ2-7	TRBV28	NA	NA	CASIPHLSSYEQYF	TGTGCCAGCATCCCCCACCTGAGCTCCTACGAGCAGTACTTC
TRBJ2-3	TRBV7-2	NA	TRBD1	CASSLTGQSTDTQYF	TGTGCCAGCAGCTTAACGGGACAGAGCACAGATACGCAGTATTTT
TRBJ1-4	TRBV20-1	NA	NA	CSASTGREEKLFF	TGCAGTGCTAGTACGGGAAGGGAAGAAAAACTGTTTTTT
TRBJ1-5	TRBV5-6	few	TRBD1	CASSLAVTGASPQHF	TGTGCCAGCAGCTTGGCAGTGACAGGGGCGTCGCCCCAGCATTTT
TRBJ2-6	TRBV5-1	many	NA	CASSPTRGGASFSGANVLTF	TGCGCCAGCAGCCCTACCAGGGGGGGCGCAAGCTTCTCTGGGGCCAACGTCCTGACTTTC
TRBJ2-7	TRBV11-2	few	NA	CASSLVPESSYEQYF	TGTGCCAGCAGCTTAGTCCCGGAGAGCTCCTACGAGCAGTACTTC
TRBJ2-5	TRBV2	NA	TRBD2	CASRGLAAAAQYF	TGTGCCAGCAGGGGACTAGCGGCTGCGGCCCAGTACTTC
TRBJ2-5	TRBV20-1	many	TRBD1	CSARGQEETQYF	TGCAGTGCCCGGGGACAGGAAGAGACCCAGTACTTC
TRBJ2-7	TRBV3-1	many	NA	CASSQFHSEQYF	TGTGCCAGCAGCCAATTCCATTCCGAGCAGTACTTC
TRBJ2-1	TRBV5-5	few	NA	CASGSPYNEQFF	TGTGCCAGCGGAAGCCCCTACAATGAGCAGTTCTTC
TRBJ2-1	TRBV7-9	few	TRBD2	CASSPKGLAGNYNEQFF	TGTGCCAGCAGCCCTAAGGGACTAGCGGGAAATTACAATGAGCAGTTCTTC
TRBJ2-1	TRBV10-3	NA	NA	CAISVNNWNEQFF	TGTGCCATCAGTGTAAACAACTGGAATGAGCAGTTCTTC
TRBJ1-1	TRBV27	few	NA	CASSSRGGAGNTEAFF	TGTGCCAGCAGTTCCCGGGGGGGGGCCGGGAACACTGAAGCTTTCTTT
TRBJ2-1	TRBV5-3	NA	TRBD2	CARSQTSGFYNEQFF	TGTGCCAGAAGTCAGACTAGCGGTTTCTACAATGAGCAGTTCTTC
TRBJ1-4	TRBV20-1	many	TRBD1	CSASDPRDSYNEKLFF	TGCAGTGCTAGCGATCCGCGGGACAGTTATAATGAAAAACTGTTTTTT